This TCR beta chain was captured by sequencing in a study of cytomegalovirus exposure and HLA in healthy donors. The germline V gene has CDR1 SGDLS and CDR2 YYNGEE. V shed 3 bases, J shed 11 bases, and the junction held 11 bases outside the gene matches. This CDR3 has 15 amino acids. Clones were read by immunoSEQ multiplex PCR, and TCRdb kept only the in-frame ones, dropping some. The sample includes some 130,000 clones, approximately 92% of them seen just once. Broader study findings: The study labeled 164 TCR beta chains cytomegalovirus-associated.

Points on this clone: The antigen remains unidentified.

Specimen: PBMCs. This chain uses TRBV9 with TRBJ1-4; the match to TRBD1 covers 9 bases. The source of this sequence is a woman under 30 in good health and CMV-seronegative. The CDR3: CASSAFTGGVQKLFF. CDR3 nucleotides: TGTGCCAGCAGCGCCTTTACAGGGGGCGTTCAGAAACTGTTTTTT.